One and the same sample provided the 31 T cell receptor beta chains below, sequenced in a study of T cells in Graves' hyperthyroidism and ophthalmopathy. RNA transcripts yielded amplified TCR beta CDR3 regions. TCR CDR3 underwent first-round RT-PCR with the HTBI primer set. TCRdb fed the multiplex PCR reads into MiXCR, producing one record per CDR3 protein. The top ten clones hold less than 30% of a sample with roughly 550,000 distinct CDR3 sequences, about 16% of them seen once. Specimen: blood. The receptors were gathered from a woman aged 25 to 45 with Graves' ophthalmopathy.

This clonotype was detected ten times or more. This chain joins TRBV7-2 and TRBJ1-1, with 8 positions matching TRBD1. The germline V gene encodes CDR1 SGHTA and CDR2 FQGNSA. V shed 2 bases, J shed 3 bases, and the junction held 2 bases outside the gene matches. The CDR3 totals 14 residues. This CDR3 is CASSLQGAYTEAFF. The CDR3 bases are TGTGCCAGCAGCTTACAGGGGGCTTACACTGAAGCTTTCTTT.

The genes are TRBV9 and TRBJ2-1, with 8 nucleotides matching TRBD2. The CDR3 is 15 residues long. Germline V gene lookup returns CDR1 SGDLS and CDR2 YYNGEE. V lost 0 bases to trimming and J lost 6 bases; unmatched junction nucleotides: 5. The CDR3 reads CASSVAGGPINEQFF. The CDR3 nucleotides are TGTGCCAGCAGCGTAGCGGGAGGGCCTATCAATGAGCAGTTCTTC. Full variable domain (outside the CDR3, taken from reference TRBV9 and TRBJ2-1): DSGVTQTPKHLITATGQRVTLRCSPRSGDLSVYWYQQSLDQGLQFLIQYYNGEERAKGNILERFSAQQFPDLHSELNLSSLELGDSALYFCASSVAGGPINEQFFGPGTRLTVL.

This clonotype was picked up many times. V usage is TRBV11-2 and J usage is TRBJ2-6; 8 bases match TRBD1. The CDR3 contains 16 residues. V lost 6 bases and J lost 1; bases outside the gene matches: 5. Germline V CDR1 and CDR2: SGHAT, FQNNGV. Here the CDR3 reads CASRITGGSGANVLTF. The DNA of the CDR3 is TGTGCCAGCAGAATTACAGGGGGGTCTGGGGCCAACGTCCTGACTTTC.

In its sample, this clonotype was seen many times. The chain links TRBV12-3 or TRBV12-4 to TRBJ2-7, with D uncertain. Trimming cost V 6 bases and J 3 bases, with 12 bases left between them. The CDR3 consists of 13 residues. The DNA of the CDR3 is TGTGCCAGCAGCTTGGTAATAGGCTACGAGCAGTACTTC. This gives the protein CASSLVIGYEQYF.

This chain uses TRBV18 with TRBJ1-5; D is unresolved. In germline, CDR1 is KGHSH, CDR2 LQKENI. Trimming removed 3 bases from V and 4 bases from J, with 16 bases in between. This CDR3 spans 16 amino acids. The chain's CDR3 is CASSPLQVVGNQPQHF. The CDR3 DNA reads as TGTGCCAGCTCACCTCTCCAGGTTGTCGGGAATCAGCCCCAGCATTTT.

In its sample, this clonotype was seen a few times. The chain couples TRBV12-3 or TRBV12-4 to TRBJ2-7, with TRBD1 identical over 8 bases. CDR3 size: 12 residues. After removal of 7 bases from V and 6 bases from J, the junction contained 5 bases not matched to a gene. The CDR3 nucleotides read TGTGCCAGCACTATAACAGGGGGCGAGCAGTACTTC. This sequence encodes CASTITGGEQYF.

The CDR3 DNA follows: TGTGCCAGCAGTTTTATGGGCGGGAGAGTCAATAATGAGCAGTTCTTC. This translates into CASSFMGGRVNNEQFF. The V and J genes are TRBV27 and TRBJ2-1; 7 nucleotides agree with TRBD2. J gave up 7 bases and V 3 bases, and 12 bases lay outside the gene matches. Germline CDR1 is MNHEY and CDR2 is SMNVEV (reference sequence). The CDR3 runs 16 residues.

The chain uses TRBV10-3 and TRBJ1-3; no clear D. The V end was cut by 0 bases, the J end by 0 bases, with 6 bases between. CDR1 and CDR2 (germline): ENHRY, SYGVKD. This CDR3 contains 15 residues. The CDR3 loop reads CAISESGLSGNTIYF. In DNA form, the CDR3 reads TGTGCCATCAGTGAGTCGGGCCTCTCTGGAAACACCATATATTTT.

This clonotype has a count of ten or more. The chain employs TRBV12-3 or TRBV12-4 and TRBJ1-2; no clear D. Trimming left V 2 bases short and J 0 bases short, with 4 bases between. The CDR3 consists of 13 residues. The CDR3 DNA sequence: TGTGCCAGCAGTTTAAACCCTAACTATGGCTACACCTTC. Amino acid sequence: CASSLNPNYGYTF.

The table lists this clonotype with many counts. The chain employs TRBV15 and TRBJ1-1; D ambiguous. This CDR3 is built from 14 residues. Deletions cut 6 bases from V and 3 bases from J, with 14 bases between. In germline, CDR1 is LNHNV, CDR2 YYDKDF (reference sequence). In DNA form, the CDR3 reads TGTGCCACCAGGAGACATGCCCAAGACACTGAAGCTTTCTTT. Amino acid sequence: CATRRHAQDTEAFF.

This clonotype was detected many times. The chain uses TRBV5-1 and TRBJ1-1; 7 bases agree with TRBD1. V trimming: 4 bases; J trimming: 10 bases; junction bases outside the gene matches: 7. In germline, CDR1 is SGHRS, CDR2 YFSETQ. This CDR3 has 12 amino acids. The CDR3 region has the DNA TGCGCCAGCAGCACGACAGGGTATGCAGCTTTCTTT. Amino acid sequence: CASSTTGYAAFF.

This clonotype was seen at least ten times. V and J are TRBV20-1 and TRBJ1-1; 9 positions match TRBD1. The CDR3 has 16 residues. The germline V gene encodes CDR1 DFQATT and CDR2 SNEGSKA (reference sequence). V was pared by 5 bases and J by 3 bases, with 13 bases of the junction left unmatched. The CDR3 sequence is CSAHFVYRGRHTEAFF. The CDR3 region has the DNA TGCAGTGCTCACTTCGTTTACAGGGGGCGACACACTGAAGCTTTCTTT.

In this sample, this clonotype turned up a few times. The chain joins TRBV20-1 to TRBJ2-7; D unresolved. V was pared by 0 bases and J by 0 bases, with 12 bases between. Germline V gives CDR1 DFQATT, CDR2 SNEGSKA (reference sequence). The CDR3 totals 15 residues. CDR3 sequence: CSARDLAFFSYEQYF. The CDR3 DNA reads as TGCAGTGCTAGAGATTTGGCGTTCTTCTCCTACGAGCAGTACTTC.

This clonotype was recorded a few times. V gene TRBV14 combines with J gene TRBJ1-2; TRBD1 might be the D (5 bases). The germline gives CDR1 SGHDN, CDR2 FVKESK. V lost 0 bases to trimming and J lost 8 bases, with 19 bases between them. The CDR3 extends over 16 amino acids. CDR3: CASSQDHPRAPGGYTF. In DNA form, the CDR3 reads TGTGCCAGCAGCCAAGATCACCCCAGGGCGCCCGGGGGCTACACCTTC.

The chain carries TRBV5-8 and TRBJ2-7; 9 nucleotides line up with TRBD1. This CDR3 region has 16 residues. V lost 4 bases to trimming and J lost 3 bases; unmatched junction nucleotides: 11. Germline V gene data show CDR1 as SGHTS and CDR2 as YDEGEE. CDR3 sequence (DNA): TGTGCCAGCAGCAGAAACAGGGGGCGAAACGACTACGAGCAGTACTTC. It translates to CASSRNRGRNDYEQYF.

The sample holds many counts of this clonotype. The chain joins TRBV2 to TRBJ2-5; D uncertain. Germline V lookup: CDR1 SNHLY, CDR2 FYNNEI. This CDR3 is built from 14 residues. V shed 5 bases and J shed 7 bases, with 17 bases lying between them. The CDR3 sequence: CASSIKQGVGTQYF. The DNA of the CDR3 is TGTGCCAGCAGTATAAAGCAAGGCGTGGGGACCCAGTACTTC.

The DNA for the CDR3 is TGTGCCAGCAGCGTAGAACCCGGGACTAGCGGGCTTGGGTTTGAAGAGACCCAGTACTTC. Translating it yields CASSVEPGTSGLGFEETQYF. V and J are TRBV9 and TRBJ2-5, with 12 bases lining up with TRBD2. CDR1 SGDLS and CDR2 YYNGEE come from the germline V gene. V shed 0 bases and J 3 bases; nucleotides not matched to a gene: 15. This CDR3 is built from 20 residues.

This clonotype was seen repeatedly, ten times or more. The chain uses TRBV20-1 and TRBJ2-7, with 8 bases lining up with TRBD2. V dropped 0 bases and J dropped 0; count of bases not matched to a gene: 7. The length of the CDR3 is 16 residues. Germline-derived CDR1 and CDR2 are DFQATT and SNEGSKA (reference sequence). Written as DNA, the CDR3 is TGCAGTGCTAGAGACCTAGCGGGCTCCGCCTCCTACGAGCAGTACTTC. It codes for CSARDLAGSASYEQYF.

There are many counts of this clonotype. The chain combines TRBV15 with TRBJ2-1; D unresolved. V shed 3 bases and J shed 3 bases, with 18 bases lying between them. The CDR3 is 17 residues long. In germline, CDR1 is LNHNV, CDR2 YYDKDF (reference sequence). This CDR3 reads CATSSPRDAELYNEQFF. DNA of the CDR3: TGTGCCACCAGCAGCCCACGAGATGCGGAACTCTACAATGAGCAGTTCTTC. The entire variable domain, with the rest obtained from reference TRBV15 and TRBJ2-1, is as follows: DAMVIQNPRYQVTQFGKPVTLSCSQTLNHNVMYWYQQKSSQAPKLLFHYYDKDFNNEADTPDNFQSRRPNTSFCFLDIRSPGLGDTAMYLCATSSPRDAELYNEQFFGPGTRLTVL.

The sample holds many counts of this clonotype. The chain's CDR3 is CASSQPPQGSNSPLHF. CDR3 bases: TGTGCCAGCAGCCAACCTCCACAGGGGAGTAATTCACCCCTCCACTTT. This sequence joins TRBV7-8 and TRBJ1-6; TRBD1 matches 7 bases. The CDR3 contains 16 residues. With V trimmed by 5 bases and J by 6 bases, 10 bases remained unmatched. The germline V gene has CDR1 SGHVS and CDR2 FQNEAQ.

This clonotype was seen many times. The CDR3 DNA reads TGTGCCAGCTGGCACCCGGGATCTCGCACAGATACGCAGTATTTT. Translating it yields CASWHPGSRTDTQYF. The chain uses TRBV18 and TRBJ2-3; the D gene is possibly TRBD2 (5 bases). Germline V gene sequence: CDR1 KGHSH, CDR2 LQKENI. The CDR3 runs 15 residues. V dropped 7 bases and J dropped 1 base, with 15 bases sitting between them.

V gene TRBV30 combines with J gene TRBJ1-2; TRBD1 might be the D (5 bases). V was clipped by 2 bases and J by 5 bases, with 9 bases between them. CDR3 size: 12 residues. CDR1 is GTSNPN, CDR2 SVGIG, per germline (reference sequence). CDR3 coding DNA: TGTGCCTGGAGTCGGGGCGAGTATGGCTACACCTTC. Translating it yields CAWSRGEYGYTF.

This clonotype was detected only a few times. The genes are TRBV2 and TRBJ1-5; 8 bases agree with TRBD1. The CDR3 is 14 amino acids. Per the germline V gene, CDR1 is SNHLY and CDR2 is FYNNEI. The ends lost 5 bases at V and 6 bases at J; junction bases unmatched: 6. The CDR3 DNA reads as TGTGCCAGCAGTCAAGGACAGGGTGTTCAGCCCCAGCATTTT. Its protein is CASSQGQGVQPQHF.

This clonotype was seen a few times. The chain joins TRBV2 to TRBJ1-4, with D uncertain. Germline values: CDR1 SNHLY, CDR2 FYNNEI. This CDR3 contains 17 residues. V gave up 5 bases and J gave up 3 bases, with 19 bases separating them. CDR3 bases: TGTGCCAGCAGTCTCCTCAGTCTTAGGAACGCTAATGAAAAACTGTTTTTT. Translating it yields CASSLLSLRNANEKLFF.

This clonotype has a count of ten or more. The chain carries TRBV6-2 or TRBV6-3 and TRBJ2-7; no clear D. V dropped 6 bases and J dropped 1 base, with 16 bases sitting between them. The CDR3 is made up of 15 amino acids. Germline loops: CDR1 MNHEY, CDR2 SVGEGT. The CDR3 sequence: CASSRRASTSYEQYF. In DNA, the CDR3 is TGTGCCAGCAGCAGACGTGCTTCCACTTCCTACGAGCAGTACTTC.

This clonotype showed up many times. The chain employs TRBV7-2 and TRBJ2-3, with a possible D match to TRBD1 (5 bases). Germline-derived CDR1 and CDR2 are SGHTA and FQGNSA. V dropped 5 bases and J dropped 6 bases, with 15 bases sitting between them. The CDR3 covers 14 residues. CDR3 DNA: TGTGCCAGCAGCCCCAGGGCAGGCCTTGATACGCAGTATTTT. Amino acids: CASSPRAGLDTQYF.

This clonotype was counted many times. CDR3 coding DNA: TGCAGTGCTAGAGATATAAGCGGGAGGGCGTACGAGCAGTACTTC. Translated, it gives CSARDISGRAYEQYF. The chain has TRBV20-1 and TRBJ2-7; 10 nucleotides align to TRBD2. This CDR3 has 15 residues. V shed 0 bases, J shed 4 bases, and the junction held 6 bases outside the gene matches. Germline V gene sequence: CDR1 DFQATT, CDR2 SNEGSKA (reference sequence).

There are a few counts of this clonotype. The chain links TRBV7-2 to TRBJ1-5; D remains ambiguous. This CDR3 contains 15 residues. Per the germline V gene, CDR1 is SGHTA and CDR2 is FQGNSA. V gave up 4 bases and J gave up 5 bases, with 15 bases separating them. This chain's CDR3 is CASSSWRGIDQPQHF. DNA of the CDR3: TGTGCCAGCAGCTCATGGCGGGGTATCGATCAGCCCCAGCATTTT.

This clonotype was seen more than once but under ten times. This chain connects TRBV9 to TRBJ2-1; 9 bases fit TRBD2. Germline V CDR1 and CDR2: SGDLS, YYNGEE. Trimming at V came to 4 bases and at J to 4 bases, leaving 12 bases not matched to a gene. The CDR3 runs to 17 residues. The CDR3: CASSHPRGGGVYNEQFF. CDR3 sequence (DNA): TGTGCCAGCAGCCACCCGAGAGGCGGGGGGGTTTACAATGAGCAGTTCTTC.

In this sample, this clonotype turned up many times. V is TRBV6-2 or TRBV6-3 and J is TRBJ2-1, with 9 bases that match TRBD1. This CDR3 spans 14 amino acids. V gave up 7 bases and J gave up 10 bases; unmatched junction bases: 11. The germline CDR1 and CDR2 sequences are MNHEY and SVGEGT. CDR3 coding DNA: TGTGCCAGCAACGAAAGGGGGACAGGGTGGGAGCAGTTCTTC. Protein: CASNERGTGWEQFF.

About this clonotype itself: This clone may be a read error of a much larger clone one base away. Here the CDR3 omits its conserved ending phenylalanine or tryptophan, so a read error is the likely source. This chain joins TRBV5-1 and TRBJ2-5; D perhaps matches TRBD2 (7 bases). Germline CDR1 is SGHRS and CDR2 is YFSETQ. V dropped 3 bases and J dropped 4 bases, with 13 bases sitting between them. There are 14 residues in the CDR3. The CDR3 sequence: CASSWGASGETQYL. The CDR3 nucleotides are TGCGCCAGCAGCTGGGGGGCTAGCGGAGAGACCCAGTACCTC.